The 16 T cell receptor beta chains below were found in one sample sequenced in a study of blood T cells in healthy people across ages. Combining a sample-barcoded 5' primer with a J-beta primer mix, a second PCR ran for roughly 7 to 12 cycles. TCRdb called the 5' RACE reads again in MiXCR, with one record for every CDR3 protein. The sample lists about 1,600,000 distinct CDR3 sequences, approximately 42% occurring once. The sequenced material came from blood. Receptors were obtained from a woman aged 18-29 years in good health.

The V call is TRBV5-6, the J call TRBJ2-1; TRBD2 agrees at 9 bases. Trimming removed 3 bases from V and 9 bases from J; junction bases left unmatched: 7. Germline assignment: CDR1 SGHDT and CDR2 YYEEEE. This CDR3 has 14 residues. CDR3 nucleotides: TGTGCCAGCAGCTGGCGGGAGGGCCTGAGTGAGCAGTTCTTC. Encoded protein: CASSWREGLSEQFF.

CDR3 residues: CSVAGQVGLARTDTQYF. DNA of the CDR3: TGCAGCGTTGCTGGACAGGTCGGACTAGCGCGCACAGATACGCAGTATTTT. This chain links TRBV29-1 with TRBJ2-3; 9 bases are a match to TRBD2. CDR1 is SQVTM, CDR2 ANQGSEA, per germline. The CDR3 consists of 17 residues. J lost 1 base, V lost 4 bases, and 12 bases had no gene match.

CDR3 in amino acids: CASSLSVGANYGYTF. In DNA form, the CDR3 reads TGCGCCAGCAGCCTTTCCGTTGGTGCAAACTATGGCTACACCTTC. The chain employs TRBV4-1 and TRBJ1-2; D not certain. Trimming pared 4 bases from V and 2 bases from J, leaving 14 bases between. The CDR3 has 15 amino acids. CDR1 is MGHRA, CDR2 YSYEKL, per germline.

The rearrangement joins TRBV5-1 to TRBJ2-1, with D uncertain. Trimming took off 4 bases at V and 0 bases at J, with 17 bases between the two ends. Germline V gene sequence: CDR1 SGHRS, CDR2 YFSETQ. The CDR3 is 17 residues long. CDR3 DNA: TGCGCCAGCAGCGGAGCCGCTGGGATCAGCTCCTACAATGAGCAGTTCTTC. It codes for CASSGAAGISSYNEQFF.

This clonotype has more than one count but fewer than ten. V and J are TRBV6-5 and TRBJ2-7; 9 bases are shared with TRBD1. The CDR3 spans 16 residues. Per the germline V gene, CDR1 is MNHEY and CDR2 is SVGAGI. V lost 6 bases and J lost 4; bases outside the gene matches: 13. This chain's CDR3 is CASSRTDPGQGYEQYF. In DNA, the CDR3 is TGTGCCAGCAGCAGGACTGACCCGGGACAGGGATACGAGCAGTACTTC.

The V and J genes are TRBV5-1 and TRBJ2-3; 14 bases are a match to TRBD2. The junction had 9 bases not matched to a gene; V was cut back by 4 bases and J by 5 bases. Looked up from germline, CDR1 is SGHRS and CDR2 is YFSETQ. The CDR3 runs 17 residues. CDR3: CASSLGTSGSGRDTQYF. As DNA, the CDR3 is TGCGCCAGCAGCCTCGGGACTAGCGGGAGTGGTAGAGATACGCAGTATTTT.

A few counts support this clonotype. V and J are TRBV20-1 and TRBJ2-5; D gene uncertain. This CDR3 is 13 amino acids long. The ends were cut back, 5 bases at V and 0 bases at J, with 10 bases in the middle. From germline, CDR1 is DFQATT and CDR2 SNEGSKA (reference sequence). The CDR3 DNA sequence: TGCAGTGCTCCCAATCCGAACCAAGAGACCCAGTACTTC. Translating gives CSAPNPNQETQYF.

This clonotype was seen a single time. V is TRBV2 and J is TRBJ1-4, with a tentative D call TRBD1 (6 bases). CDR1 is SNHLY, CDR2 FYNNEI, per germline. The CDR3 totals 14 residues. The V end lost 5 bases, the J end lost 7 bases, and 14 bases lay between the germline ends. The CDR3 nucleotides are TGTGCCAGCAGTAAACAGGGATTAGGTGAAAAACTGTTTTTT. This gives the protein CASSKQGLGEKLFF.

The J gene is TRBJ2-1, the V gene TRBV6-5; the D gene is possibly TRBD2 (6 bases). CDR3 size: 16 residues. V was trimmed by 0 bases and J by 5 bases, leaving 14 bases between them. Germline V gene lookup returns CDR1 MNHEY and CDR2 SVGAGI. The CDR3 DNA sequence: TGTGCCAGCAGTTACTCTACGGGGGAGAGACACAATGAGCAGTTCTTC. Amino acids: CASSYSTGERHNEQFF.

The chain combines TRBV6-1 with TRBJ2-1, with 8 bases matching TRBD1. V shed 8 bases, J shed 8 bases, and the junction held 8 bases outside the gene matches. CDR1 is MNHNS and CDR2 is SASEGT in the germline V gene. CDR3 length: 13 amino acids. As DNA, the CDR3 is TGTGCCAGCGAGACAGGGGAGAATTATGAGCAGTTCTTC. Translating it yields CASETGENYEQFF.

This clonotype was counted only a few times. The chain joins TRBV20-1 to TRBJ1-4; no clear D gene. V dropped 0 bases and J dropped 7 bases, with 9 bases sitting between them. This CDR3 spans 13 amino acids. In germline, CDR1 is DFQATT, CDR2 SNEGSKA (reference sequence). Written as DNA, the CDR3 is TGCAGTGCTAGAGAGGGCCTCAGTGAAAAACTGTTTTTT. Translated: CSAREGLSEKLFF.

There are a few counts of this clonotype. The rearrangement links TRBV28 to TRBJ2-1; D might be TRBD2 (5 bases). This CDR3 is built from 15 residues. Trimming left V 3 bases short and J 6 bases short, with 15 bases between. The V gene's germline CDR1 is MDHEN and CDR2 SYDVKM. In nucleotides, the CDR3 is TGTGCCAGCAGTTTTCGGGGTGTTATGGTCAATGAGCAGTTCTTC. Translating it yields CASSFRGVMVNEQFF.

The chain combines TRBV11-2 with TRBJ2-3; D is unresolved. Germline values: CDR1 SGHAT, CDR2 FQNNGV. The CDR3 has 15 residues. The ends were cut back, 5 bases at V and 4 bases at J, with 16 bases in the middle. The CDR3 coding sequence is TGTGCCAGCAGCCGGGTGGTCTCTAGGGCAGATACGCAGTATTTT. It specifies CASSRVVSRADTQYF.

The genes are TRBV10-3 and TRBJ1-2; D is ambiguous. The germline V gene encodes CDR1 ENHRY and CDR2 SYGVKD. The CDR3 length is 15 residues. Trimming took 3 bases from V and 4 from J, leaving 15 bases between them. This chain's CDR3 is CAISDPPNDGYGYTF. CDR3 in DNA: TGTGCCATCAGTGACCCACCTAACGACGGCTATGGCTACACCTTC.

There are a few counts of this clonotype. The chain recombines TRBV6-9 with TRBJ2-3, with 7 positions matching TRBD2. V was clipped by 2 bases and J by 1 base; unmatched bases: 6. CDR3 length: 16 residues. Germline loops: CDR1 MNHGY, CDR2 SVAAGI. The CDR3 coding sequence is TGTGCCAGCAGTTATAGGCTAGCGGAATGCACAGATACGCAGTATTTT. It specifies CASSYRLAECTDTQYF.

The rearrangement joins TRBV27 to TRBJ2-4; tentative D call: TRBD2 (6 bases). The J call could be wrong; TRBJ2-5 is a better fit for the DNA end. From germline, CDR1 is MNHEY and CDR2 SMNVEV (reference sequence). The CDR3 sequence is 13 residues long. CDR3: CASSAPGGRTQYF. The CDR3 coding sequence is TGTGCCAGCAGTGCCCCTGGGGGGAGGACCCAGTACTTC.